Here is one TCR beta chain with its context. The data were obtained in a study of blood T cell repertoires in COVID-19. Germline V CDR1 and CDR2: SGHRS, YFSETQ. V was clipped by 4 bases and J by 4 bases, with 9 bases between them. The CDR3 consists of 14 residues. Generated by immunoSEQ multiplex PCR, the TCRdb table keeps only in-frame clones and is missing some. The sample records tens of thousands of clones, roughly 78% being singletons. Source material: peripheral blood. The rearrangement joins TRBV5-1 to TRBJ1-6; the D is unclear. This receptor was obtained from a man between 60 and 75 years old with active or convalescent COVID-19. The CDR3 nucleotides read TGCGCCAGCAGCCCCGACACTTATAATTCACCCCTCCACTTT. This encodes CASSPDTYNSPLHF.